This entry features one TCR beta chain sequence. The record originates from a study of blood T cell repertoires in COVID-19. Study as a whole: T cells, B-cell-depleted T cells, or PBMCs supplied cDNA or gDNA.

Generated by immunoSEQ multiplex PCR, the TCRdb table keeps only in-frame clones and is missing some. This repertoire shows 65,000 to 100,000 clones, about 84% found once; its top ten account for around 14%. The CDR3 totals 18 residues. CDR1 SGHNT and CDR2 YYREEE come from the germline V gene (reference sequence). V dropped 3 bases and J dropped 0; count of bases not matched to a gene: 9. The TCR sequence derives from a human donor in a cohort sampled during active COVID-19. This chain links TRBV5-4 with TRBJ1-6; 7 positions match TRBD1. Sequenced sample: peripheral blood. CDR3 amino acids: CASSYGTAGSSYNSPLHF. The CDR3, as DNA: TGTGCCAGCAGCTATGGGACAGCCGGAAGCTCCTATAATTCACCCCTCCACTTT. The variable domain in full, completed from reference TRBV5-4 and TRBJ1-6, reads ETGVTQSPTHLIKTRGQQVTLRCSSQSGHNTVSWYQQALGQGPQFIFQYYREEENGRGNFPPRFSGLQFPNYSSELNVNALELDDSALYLCASSYGTAGSSYNSPLHFGNGTRLTVT.